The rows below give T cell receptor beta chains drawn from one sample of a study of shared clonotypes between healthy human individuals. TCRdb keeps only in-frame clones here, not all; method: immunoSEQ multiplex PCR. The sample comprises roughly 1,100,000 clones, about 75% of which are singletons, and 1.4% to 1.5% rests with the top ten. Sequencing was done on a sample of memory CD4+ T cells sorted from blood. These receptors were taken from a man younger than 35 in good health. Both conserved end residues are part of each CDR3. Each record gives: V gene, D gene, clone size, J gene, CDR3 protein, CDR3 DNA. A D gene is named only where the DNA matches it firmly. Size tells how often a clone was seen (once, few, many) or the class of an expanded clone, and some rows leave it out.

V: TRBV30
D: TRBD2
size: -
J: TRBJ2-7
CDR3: CAWTREGLSDEQYF
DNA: TGTGCCTGGACGCGGGAGGGCCTTTCGGACGAGCAGTACTTC

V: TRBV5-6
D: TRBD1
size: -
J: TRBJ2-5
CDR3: CASSPRTGGRGETQYF
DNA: TGTGCCAGCAGCCCTAGGACAGGGGGGCGAGGAGAGACCCAGTACTTC

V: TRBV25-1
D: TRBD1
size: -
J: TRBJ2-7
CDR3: CASIVDSGTGPYEQYF
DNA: TGTGCCAGCATCGTAGACTCCGGGACAGGGCCCTACGAGCAGTACTTC

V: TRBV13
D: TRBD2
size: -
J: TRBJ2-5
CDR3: CASSLTPHGGGQQTQYF
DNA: TGTGCCAGCAGCTTAACCCCCCACGGCGGGGGGCAACAGACCCAGTACTTC

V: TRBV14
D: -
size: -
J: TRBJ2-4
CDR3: CASSQGRTPNKNIQYF
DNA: TGTGCCAGCAGCCAAGGGCGGACGCCGAACAAAAACATTCAGTACTTC

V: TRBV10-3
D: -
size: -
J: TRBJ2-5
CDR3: CAISGSQATSGETQYF
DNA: TGTGCCATCAGTGGAAGCCAGGCCACCTCGGGAGAGACCCAGTACTTC

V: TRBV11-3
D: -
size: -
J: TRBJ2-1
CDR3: CASSSETSNEQFF
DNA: TGTGCCAGCAGCTCCGAAACTAGCAATGAGCAGTTCTTC

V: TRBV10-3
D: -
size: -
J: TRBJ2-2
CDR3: CAISAANTGELFF
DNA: TGTGCCATCAGTGCCGCGAACACCGGGGAGCTGTTTTTT

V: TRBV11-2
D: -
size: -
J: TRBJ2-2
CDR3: CASSLVLGGTGELFF
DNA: TGTGCCAGCAGCTTAGTACTAGGGGGCACCGGGGAGCTGTTTTTT

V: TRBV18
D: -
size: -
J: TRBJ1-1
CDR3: CASSPQGVGTEAFF
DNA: TGTGCCAGCTCACCACAGGGGGTTGGGACTGAAGCTTTCTTT

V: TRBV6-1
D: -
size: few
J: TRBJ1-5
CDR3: CASSEGNQPQHF
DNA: TGTGCCAGCAGCGAAGGGAATCAGCCCCAGCATTTT

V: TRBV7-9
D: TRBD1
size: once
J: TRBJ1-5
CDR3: CASSPGQGWGQPQHF
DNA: TGTGCCAGCAGCCCCGGACAGGGTTGGGGTCAGCCCCAGCATTTT

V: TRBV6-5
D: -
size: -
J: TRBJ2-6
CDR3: CASSYAISGANVLTF
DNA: TGTGCCAGCAGTTACGCGATCTCTGGGGCCAACGTCCTGACTTTC

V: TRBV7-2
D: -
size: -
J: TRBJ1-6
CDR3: CASSFGGGASPLHF
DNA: TGTGCCAGCAGCTTTGGGGGCGGAGCTTCACCCCTCCACTTT

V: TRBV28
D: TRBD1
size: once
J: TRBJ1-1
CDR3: CASSSPQGAFGNTEAFF
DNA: TGTGCCAGCAGCTCCCCTCAGGGGGCCTTTGGGAACACTGAAGCTTTCTTT

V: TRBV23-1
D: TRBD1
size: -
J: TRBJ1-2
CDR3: CASSPARTGPGYGYTF
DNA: TGCGCCAGCAGTCCCGCCCGGACAGGCCCGGGCTATGGCTACACCTTC

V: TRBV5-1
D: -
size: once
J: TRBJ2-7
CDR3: CASSLTSSYEQYF
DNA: TGCGCCAGCAGCTTGACCAGTTCCTACGAGCAGTACTTC

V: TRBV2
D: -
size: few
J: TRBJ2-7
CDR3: CASKVRNYEQYF
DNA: TGTGCCAGCAAGGTCCGGAACTACGAGCAGTACTTC

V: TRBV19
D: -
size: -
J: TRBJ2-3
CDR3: CASSIAGAARGTDTQYF
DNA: TGTGCCAGTAGTATAGCGGGAGCCGCCAGGGGCACAGATACGCAGTATTTT

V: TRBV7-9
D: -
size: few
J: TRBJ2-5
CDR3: CASSFFGIETQYF
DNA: TGTGCCAGCAGCTTTTTCGGTATAGAGACCCAGTACTTC

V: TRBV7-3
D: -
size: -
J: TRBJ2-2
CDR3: CASSLMGQNTGELFF
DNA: TGTGCCAGCAGCTTAATGGGACAGAACACCGGGGAGCTGTTTTTT

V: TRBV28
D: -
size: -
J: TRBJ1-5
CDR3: CASSLGLQGQYFSNQPQHF
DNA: TGTGCCAGCAGTTTAGGCCTCCAAGGACAGTACTTTAGCAATCAGCCCCAGCATTTT

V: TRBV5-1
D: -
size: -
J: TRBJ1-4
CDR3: CASSFFGATNEKLFF
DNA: TGCGCCAGCAGCTTTTTCGGAGCAACTAATGAAAAACTGTTTTTT

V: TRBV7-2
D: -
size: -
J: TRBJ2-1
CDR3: CASSLRGREQFF
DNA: TGTGCCAGCAGCCTACGGGGGCGGGAGCAGTTCTTC

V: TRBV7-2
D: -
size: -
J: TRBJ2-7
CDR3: CASSPAEGILPQYF
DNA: TGTGCCAGCAGCCCAGCGGAGGGGATCCTACCGCAGTACTTC

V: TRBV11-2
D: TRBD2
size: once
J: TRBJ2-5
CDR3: CASSSLQGLASKTQYF
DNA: TGTGCCAGCAGCTCGCTGCAGGGACTAGCTTCGAAGACCCAGTACTTC

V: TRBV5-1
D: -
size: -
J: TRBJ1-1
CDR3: CASSLGDGNTEAFF
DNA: TGCGCCAGCAGCTTGGGGGACGGCAACACTGAAGCTTTCTTT

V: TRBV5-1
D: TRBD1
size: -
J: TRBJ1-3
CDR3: CASSQGQGSRNTIYF
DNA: TGCGCCAGCAGCCAAGGACAGGGGAGTAGAAACACCATATATTTT

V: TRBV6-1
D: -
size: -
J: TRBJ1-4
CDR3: CASSERGGKEKLFF
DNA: TGTGCCAGCAGTGAGAGGGGCGGTAAGGAAAAACTGTTTTTT

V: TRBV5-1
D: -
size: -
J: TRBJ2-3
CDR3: CASSLGKTDTQYF
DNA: TGCGCCAGCAGCTTAGGGAAAACAGATACGCAGTATTTT

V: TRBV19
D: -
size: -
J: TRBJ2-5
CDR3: CASSAPRGARATQYF
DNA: TGTGCCAGTAGTGCTCCCCGCGGGGCTCGTGCGACCCAGTACTTC

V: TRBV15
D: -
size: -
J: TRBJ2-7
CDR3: CATSRDSQGANTYEQYF
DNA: TGTGCCACCAGCAGAGATTCCCAGGGCGCCAACACCTACGAGCAGTACTTC

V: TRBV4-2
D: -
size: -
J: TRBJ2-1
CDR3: CASSQDRGTETYNEQFF
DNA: TGTGCCAGCAGCCAAGATCGTGGGACGGAGACCTACAATGAGCAGTTCTTC

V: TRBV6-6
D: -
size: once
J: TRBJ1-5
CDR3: CASSYTGNQPQHF
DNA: TGTGCCAGCAGTTACACGGGGAATCAGCCCCAGCATTTT

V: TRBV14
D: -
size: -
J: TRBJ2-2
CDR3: CASSHLVGRELFF
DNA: TGTGCCAGCAGCCACCTAGTGGGGCGGGAGCTGTTTTTT

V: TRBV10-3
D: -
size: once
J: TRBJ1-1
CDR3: CAISDTGVEAFF
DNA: TGTGCCATCAGTGATACCGGTGTAGAAGCTTTCTTT

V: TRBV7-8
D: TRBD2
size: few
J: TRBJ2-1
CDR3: CASSSSRGGEQFF
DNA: TGTGCCAGCAGCTCCTCGCGGGGGGGTGAGCAGTTCTTC

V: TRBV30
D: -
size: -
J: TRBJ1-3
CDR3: CAWSPGSSGNTIYF
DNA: TGTGCCTGGTCCCCAGGATCCTCTGGAAACACCATATATTTT

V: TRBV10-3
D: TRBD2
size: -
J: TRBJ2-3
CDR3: CATVMAGAADTQYF
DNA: TGTGCCACGGTAATGGCGGGAGCAGCAGATACGCAGTATTTT

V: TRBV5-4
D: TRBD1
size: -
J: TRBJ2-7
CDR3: CASSPDRVSSYEQYF
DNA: TGTGCCAGCAGCCCGGACAGGGTCTCGTCTTACGAGCAGTACTTC

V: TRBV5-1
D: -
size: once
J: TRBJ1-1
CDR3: CASTGGGTLMNTEAFF
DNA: TGCGCCAGCACCGGAGGGGGGACCCTCATGAACACTGAAGCTTTCTTT

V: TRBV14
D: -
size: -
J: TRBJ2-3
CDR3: CASSAGPRLEDTQYF
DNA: TGTGCCAGCAGCGCGGGACCCCGTTTGGAAGATACGCAGTATTTT

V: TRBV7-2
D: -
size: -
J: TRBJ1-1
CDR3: CASSLLGMNTEAFF
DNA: TGTGCCAGCAGCTTATTAGGGATGAACACTGAAGCTTTCTTT

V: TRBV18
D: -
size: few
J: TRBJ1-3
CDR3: CASSPQGNTGNTIYF
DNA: TGTGCCAGCTCACCTCAGGGTAACACTGGAAACACCATATATTTT

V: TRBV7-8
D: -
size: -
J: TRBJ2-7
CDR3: CASSLGRVSAAYEQYF
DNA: TGTGCCAGCAGCTTAGGGCGAGTATCTGCTGCGTACGAGCAGTACTTC

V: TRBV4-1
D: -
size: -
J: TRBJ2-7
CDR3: CASSLYAARSEQYF
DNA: TGCGCCAGCAGCCTCTATGCCGCCCGCTCCGAGCAGTACTTC

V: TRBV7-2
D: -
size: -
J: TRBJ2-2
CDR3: CASSLGQTRGGELFF
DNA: TGTGCCAGCAGCCTCGGACAGACTCGGGGCGGGGAGCTGTTTTTT

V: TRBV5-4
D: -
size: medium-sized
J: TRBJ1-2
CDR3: CASSLDLEGYTF
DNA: TGTGCCAGCAGCTTGGATTTAGAAGGCTACACCTTC

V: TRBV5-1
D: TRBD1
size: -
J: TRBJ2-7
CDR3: CASSLELGQGAGEQYF
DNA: TGCGCCAGCAGCTTGGAACTTGGACAGGGGGCGGGTGAGCAGTACTTC

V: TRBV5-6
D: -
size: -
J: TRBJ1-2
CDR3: CASNPDGRNYGYTF
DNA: TGTGCCAGCAACCCGGACGGACGTAACTATGGCTACACCTTC

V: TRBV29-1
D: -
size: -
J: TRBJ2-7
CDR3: CSVSQGSYEQYF
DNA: TGCAGCGTTTCACAGGGATCCTACGAGCAGTACTTC

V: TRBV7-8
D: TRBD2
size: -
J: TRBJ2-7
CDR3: CASSPAGEGYEQYF
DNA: TGTGCCAGCAGCCCAGCGGGGGAGGGCTACGAGCAGTACTTC

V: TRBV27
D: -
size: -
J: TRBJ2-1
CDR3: CASSLSRNNEQFF
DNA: TGTGCCAGCAGTTTATCCAGGAACAATGAGCAGTTCTTC

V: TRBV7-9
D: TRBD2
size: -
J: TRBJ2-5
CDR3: CASSLHGGKEETQYF
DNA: TGTGCCAGCAGCTTACACGGGGGGAAGGAGGAGACCCAGTACTTC

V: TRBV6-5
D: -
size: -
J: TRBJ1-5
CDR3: CASNPAGEGNQPQHF
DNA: TGTGCCAGCAACCCGGCGGGGGAGGGGAATCAGCCCCAGCATTTT

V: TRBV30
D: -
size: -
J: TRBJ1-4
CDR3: CAWSGGSKMGKLFF
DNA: TGTGCCTGGTCGGGAGGGTCGAAGATGGGAAAACTGTTTTTT

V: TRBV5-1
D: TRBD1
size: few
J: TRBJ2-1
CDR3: CASSPGQEGVNEQFF
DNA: TGCGCCAGCAGCCCCGGACAGGAAGGTGTGAATGAGCAGTTCTTC

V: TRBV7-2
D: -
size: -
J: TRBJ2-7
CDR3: CASSLDSGNSYEQYF
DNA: TGTGCCAGCAGCTTAGACAGCGGCAACTCCTACGAGCAGTACTTC

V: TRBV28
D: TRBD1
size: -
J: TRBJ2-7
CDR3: CASSLYRGTYEQYF
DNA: TGTGCCAGCAGTTTATACAGGGGTACCTACGAGCAGTACTTC

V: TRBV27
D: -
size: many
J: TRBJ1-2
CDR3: CASSLLGQGSDYGYTF
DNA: TGTGCCAGCAGTTTATTGGGCCAGGGAAGTGACTATGGCTACACCTTC